This T cell receptor beta chain came from a study of blood T cell repertoires in COVID-19. As for the study in general: T cells, B-cell-depleted T cells, or PBMCs provided the cDNA or gDNA that served as material.

TCRdb's copy holds only in-frame clones and misses some; the assay was immunoSEQ multiplex PCR. This sample has hundreds of thousands of clones, with around nine tenths found just once. Participant age was roughly 18 to 95 years, and participants resided in about two dozen US areas. In assigning cohorts, the study relied on participant-reported clinical history. The CDR3 is made up of 15 amino acids. V was clipped by 7 bases and J by 4 bases; unmatched bases: 12. Germline V gene lookup returns CDR1 MDHEN and CDR2 SYDVKM. The chain links TRBV28 to TRBJ1-1; 7 nucleotides align to TRBD1. The TCR originated in a woman aged 40 to 50 who had recovered from COVID-19. Sequenced: PBMCs or T cells enriched from blood (not recorded which). DNA for the CDR3: TGTGCCAGCACCACCGAGGGGGCAGGGGGCACTGAAGCTTTCTTT. Translated: CASTTEGAGGTEAFF.